The 30 T cell receptor beta chains below were found in one sample sequenced in a study of blood T cells in healthy people across ages. Through a sample-barcoded 5' primer and a J-beta primer mix, a second PCR was run for about 6 to 12 cycles. TCRdb itself ran the 5' RACE reads through MiXCR, one entry per CDR3 protein. The sample lists around 2 million distinct CDR3 sequences, about two fifths seen once, with 20% to 25% in the top ten. Sequences were obtained from blood. Every receptor here comes from a human donor in good health.

This sequence joins TRBV7-9 and TRBJ2-4, with D perhaps matching TRBD1 (6 bases). The DNA end is more similar to TRBJ2-7, so the J call may be wrong. Germline CDR1 reads SEHNR; CDR2 reads FQNEAQ (reference sequence). This CDR3 region has 13 residues. In DNA form, the CDR3 reads TGTGCCAGCAGACAATGGACAGACTACGAGCAGTACTTC. This translates into CASRQWTDYEQYF.

In its sample, this clonotype was seen a few times. This may be a read error, as it is one base from a much larger clone. The chain joins TRBV7-9 to TRBJ1-1; D is perhaps TRBD1 (6 bases). CDR3 length equals 16 residues. The V gene's germline CDR1 is SEHNR and CDR2 FQNEAQ (reference sequence). This chain's CDR3 is CASRSPLQGRDTGAFF. CDR3 nucleotide sequence: TGTGCCAGCAGGTCCCCGTTGCAGGGAAGGGACACTGGAGCTTTCTTT.

J is TRBJ1-2 and V is TRBV7-2; a possible D gene is TRBD1 (6 bases). The germline V and J ends were trimmed by 6 bases and 1 base, with 12 bases remaining between them. This CDR3 comprises 14 residues. The germline V gene encodes CDR1 SGHTA and CDR2 FQGNSA. For the CDR3, the DNA is TGTGCCAGCAGGCAACAGGGTCATAACTATGGCTACACCTTC. It yields the protein CASRQQGHNYGYTF.

The chain uses TRBV7-9 and TRBJ1-2; 8 bases are a match to TRBD1. With V trimmed by 7 bases and J by 2 bases, 3 bases remained unmatched. The CDR3 loop spans 13 amino acids. Germline values: CDR1 SEHNR, CDR2 FQNEAQ (reference sequence). The CDR3 sequence: CASIRTGNYGYTF. The DNA for the CDR3 is TGTGCCAGCATAAGGACAGGGAACTATGGCTACACCTTC. The variable domain in full, with the rest retrieved from reference TRBV7-9 and TRBJ1-2, is DTGVSQNPRHKITKRGQNVTFRCDPISEHNRLYWYRQTLGQGPEFLTYFQNEAQLEKSRLLSDRFSAERPKGSFSTLEIQRTEQGDSAMYLCASIRTGNYGYTFGSGTRLTVV.

The chain couples TRBV12-3 or TRBV12-4 to TRBJ1-1; D perhaps matches TRBD1 (5 bases). This CDR3 region has 15 residues. V dropped 5 bases and J dropped 5 bases, with 18 bases sitting between them. The CDR3 DNA follows: TGTGCCAGCAGTCCCCCGTGGCAGGGCGAAACTGAAGCTTTCTTT. Translated, it gives CASSPPWQGETEAFF.

This clonotype was found once. The V call is TRBV20-1, the J call TRBJ2-1, with D perhaps matching TRBD2 (5 bases). The V and J ends lost 7 bases and 2 bases respectively, with 18 bases between them. The germline V gene encodes CDR1 DFQATT and CDR2 SNEGSKA (reference sequence). The CDR3 length is 15 residues. Here the CDR3 reads CSGTERVYAYNEQFF. In DNA form, the CDR3 reads TGCAGTGGGACTGAACGGGTTTACGCCTACAATGAGCAGTTCTTC.

The chain recombines TRBV7-2 with TRBJ2-1, with a weak D call TRBD2 (7 bases). The CDR3 is 15 amino acids. The V end lost 6 bases, the J end lost 9 bases, and 21 bases lay between the germline ends. Germline V gene lookup returns CDR1 SGHTA and CDR2 FQGNSA. The CDR3 loop is CASSFGGGEILEQFF. CDR3 DNA: TGTGCCAGCAGTTTTGGAGGGGGGGAAATACTTGAGCAGTTCTTC.

This chain joins TRBV30 and TRBJ1-6; D unresolved. CDR1 and CDR2 from the germline V gene are GTSNPN and SVGIG (reference sequence). Trimming cost V 0 bases and J 2 bases, with 8 bases left between them. The CDR3 has 15 residues. CDR3 DNA: TGTGCCTGGAGTGTACCCGGGACCTATAATTCACCCCTCCACTTT. Protein sequence: CAWSVPGTYNSPLHF. The variable domain in full, with the rest retrieved from reference TRBV30 and TRBJ1-6, is SQTIHQWPATLVQPVGSPLSLECTVEGTSNPNLYWYRQAAGRGLQLLFYSVGIGQISSEVPQNLSASRPQDRQFILSSKKLLLSDSGFYLCAWSVPGTYNSPLHFGNGTRLTVT.

This clonotype has only a few counts. In DNA form, the CDR3 reads TGTGCCAGCAACCCCTTTATCGGCGATGAGCAGTTCTTC. Its translation: CASNPFIGDEQFF. This rearrangement joins TRBV2 to TRBJ2-1; D unclear. From germline, CDR1 is SNHLY and CDR2 FYNNEI. The CDR3 extends over 13 amino acids. Trimming stripped 7 bases from V and 8 bases from J, with 15 bases between.

The CDR3 loop is CASSRQGAPTHYEQYF. CDR3 nucleotides: TGTGCCAGCAGTAGACAGGGGGCCCCGACCCACTACGAGCAGTACTTC. This chain links TRBV28 with TRBJ2-5; 10 bases fit TRBD1. TRBJ2-7 matches the DNA end more closely, so the J call is doubtful. The length of the CDR3 is 16 residues. Germline V gene sequence: CDR1 MDHEN, CDR2 SYDVKM.

The chain uses TRBV6-1 and TRBJ2-1; a possible D gene is TRBD1 (6 bases). CDR1 is MNHNS and CDR2 is SASEGT in the germline V gene. The CDR3 is made up of 14 amino acids. Trimming left V 2 bases short and J 7 bases short, with 12 bases between. CDR3 sequence (DNA): TGTGCCAGCAGTGAAAACTGTACAGGGAATGAGCAGTTCTTC. This encodes CASSENCTGNEQFF.

There are a few counts of this clonotype. V usage is TRBV10-3 and J usage is TRBJ2-1; 8 bases match TRBD2. Per the germline V gene, CDR1 is ENHRY and CDR2 is SYGVKD. CDR3 length equals 15 residues. V lost 4 bases to trimming and J lost 6 bases; unmatched junction nucleotides: 8. The DNA of the CDR3 is TGTGCCATCAGTGGACTGGCGGGGGGCTTCAATGAGCAGTTCTTC. Encoded protein: CAISGLAGGFNEQFF.

This clonotype was counted a few times. V is TRBV29-1 and J is TRBJ2-5, with 9 positions matching TRBD1. Per germline, CDR1 SQVTM and CDR2 ANQGSEA. The CDR3 contains 14 residues. Losses at the gene ends were 6 bases for V and 5 bases for J; bases not matched to a gene: 10. CDR3 residues: CSVGTGNLLETQYF. CDR3 nucleotide sequence: TGCAGCGTAGGGACAGGGAACCTCCTGGAGACCCAGTACTTC.

The chain carries TRBV20-1 and TRBJ1-2; 10 bases line up with TRBD1. CDR1 and CDR2 from the germline V gene are DFQATT and SNEGSKA (reference sequence). This CDR3 is built from 14 residues. V dropped 7 bases and J dropped 4; count of bases not matched to a gene: 9. The CDR3 DNA follows: TGCAGTGGGAGAGGGACAGGGGCCTCCTATGGCTACACCTTC. Its translation is CSGRGTGASYGYTF.

The gene calls are TRBV12-3 or TRBV12-4 and TRBJ2-1, with 11 bases lining up with TRBD2. The trim removed 5 bases at V and 5 bases at J, leaving 8 bases unmatched. CDR3 length equals 16 residues. This chain's CDR3 is CASSPMGLAENNEQFF. The CDR3 region has the DNA TGTGCCAGCAGTCCTATGGGACTAGCGGAAAACAATGAGCAGTTCTTC.

This clonotype occurred many times. The CDR3 reads CASSLAGTGVYNEQFF. DNA for the CDR3: TGTGCCAGCAGCTTAGCCGGGACAGGGGTCTACAATGAGCAGTTCTTC. The chain uses TRBV7-9 and TRBJ2-1; 10 nucleotides agree with TRBD1. This CDR3 has 16 residues. The trim removed 0 bases at V and 3 bases at J, leaving 2 bases unmatched. CDR1 and CDR2 from the germline V gene are SEHNR and FQNEAQ (reference sequence). Using reference TRBV7-9 and TRBJ2-1 for the parts outside the CDR3, the full variable domain is DTGVSQNPRHKITKRGQNVTFRCDPISEHNRLYWYRQTLGQGPEFLTYFQNEAQLEKSRLLSDRFSAERPKGSFSTLEIQRTEQGDSAMYLCASSLAGTGVYNEQFFGPGTRLTVL.

The chain has TRBV28 and TRBJ1-2, with D perhaps matching TRBD1 (5 bases). This CDR3 comprises 13 residues. Germline V lookup: CDR1 MDHEN, CDR2 SYDVKM. V dropped 5 bases and J dropped 3 bases, with 10 bases sitting between them. CDR3 DNA sequence: TGTGCCAGCAGTCTCCGACAGCACTATGGCTACACCTTC. This codes for CASSLRQHYGYTF.

This clonotype was counted only a few times. The V gene is TRBV10-3, the J gene TRBJ2-7; D not certain. Germline values: CDR1 ENHRY, CDR2 SYGVKD. CDR3 length: 13 residues. V was trimmed by 6 bases and J by 2 bases, leaving 11 bases between them. CDR3 region: CAISNLKAYEQYF. CDR3 nucleotides: TGTGCCATCAGCAATCTTAAGGCCTACGAGCAGTACTTC.

In this sample, this clonotype turned up a few times. The chain recombines TRBV20-1 with TRBJ1-1, with TRBD1 identical over 9 bases. CDR3 length: 13 amino acids. After removal of 1 base from V and 12 bases from J, the junction contained 9 bases not matched to a gene. Germline V gene data show CDR1 as DFQATT and CDR2 as SNEGSKA (reference sequence). The chain's CDR3 is CSARVETGGRTFF. The DNA of the CDR3 is TGCAGTGCTAGAGTCGAAACAGGGGGCAGGACTTTCTTT.

This clonotype was observed a handful of times. The J gene is TRBJ2-3, the V gene TRBV20-1; 7 bases line up with TRBD1. Unmatched junction bases numbered 11, after V lost 6 bases and J lost 5 bases. Per the germline V gene, CDR1 is DFQATT and CDR2 is SNEGSKA (reference sequence). This CDR3 region has 14 residues. The CDR3 nucleotides read TGCAGTGCCCAGACAGGGTTCGTTGGAGATACGCAGTATTTT. Protein product: CSAQTGFVGDTQYF.

This clonotype occurred a few times. This sequence joins TRBV20-1 and TRBJ1-2, with a weak D call TRBD1 (5 bases). The CDR3 loop spans 13 amino acids. V gave up 3 bases and J gave up 7 bases, with 15 bases separating them. CDR1 is DFQATT, CDR2 SNEGSKA, per germline (reference sequence). The CDR3 sequence is CSASVSGFRGYTF. The DNA of the CDR3 is TGCAGTGCTAGCGTATCAGGGTTCCGTGGCTACACCTTC.

J is TRBJ2-2 and V is TRBV20-1; 9 bases map to TRBD1. The CDR3 length is 16 residues. Germline V gives CDR1 DFQATT, CDR2 SNEGSKA (reference sequence). V shed 0 bases and J 2 bases; nucleotides not matched to a gene: 4. The CDR3, as DNA: TGCAGTGCTAGAGACCTACAGGGGGCTAACACCGGGGAGCTGTTTTTT. Translating gives CSARDLQGANTGELFF.

The chain employs TRBV7-9 and TRBJ2-1; 10 bases are shared with TRBD1. Germline V gene data show CDR1 as SEHNR and CDR2 as FQNEAQ (reference sequence). This CDR3 is built from 15 residues. The ends lost 6 bases at V and 1 base at J; junction bases unmatched: 3. The CDR3 DNA sequence: TGTGCCAGCAGGACAGGGGGCTGGTCCTACAATGAGCAGTTCTTC. This sequence encodes CASRTGGWSYNEQFF.

The chain uses TRBV20-1 and TRBJ2-7; TRBD2 is a possible D gene (6 bases). Deletions cut 0 bases from V and 0 bases from J, with 9 bases between. In germline, CDR1 is DFQATT, CDR2 SNEGSKA (reference sequence). The CDR3 spans 14 residues. The CDR3 DNA is TGCAGTGCTAGAGACTGGGGGGTCTCCTACGAGCAGTACTTC. Protein sequence: CSARDWGVSYEQYF.

J is TRBJ2-7 and V is TRBV9; the D gene is possibly TRBD2 (6 bases). V dropped 0 bases and J dropped 6 bases, with 13 bases sitting between them. The length of the CDR3 is 14 residues. Germline loops: CDR1 SGDLS, CDR2 YYNGEE. CDR3 residues: CASSVVDGGGEQYF. CDR3 sequence (DNA): TGTGCCAGCAGCGTAGTCGACGGGGGAGGCGAGCAGTACTTC.

The rearrangement uses TRBV2 and TRBJ2-1; tentatively, D is TRBD1 or TRBD2 (5 bases each). Germline V gives CDR1 SNHLY, CDR2 FYNNEI. The germline V and J ends were trimmed by 3 bases and 14 bases, with 8 bases remaining between them. This CDR3 is 10 amino acids long. CDR3 amino acids: CASSEGREFF. The CDR3 DNA reads as TGTGCCAGCAGTGAGGGGCGGGAGTTCTTC.

The rearrangement joins TRBV12-3 or TRBV12-4 to TRBJ2-3; D unclear. V dropped 5 bases and J dropped 9 bases, with 9 bases sitting between them. The CDR3 is 11 amino acids. The CDR3 DNA follows: TGTGCCAGCAGTGATTTCGGGACGCAGTATTTT. Translation: CASSDFGTQYF.

This clonotype was detected only a few times. The rearrangement uses TRBV12-3 or TRBV12-4 and TRBJ2-1, with 10 bases identical to TRBD2. V was clipped by 5 bases and J by 7 bases; unmatched bases: 8. The CDR3 length is 15 residues. This CDR3 is CASSLVLAGINEQFF. In DNA, the CDR3 is TGTGCCAGCAGTCTCGTACTAGCGGGGATAAATGAGCAGTTCTTC.

This chain joins TRBV7-2 and TRBJ1-5, with 7 bases lining up with TRBD1. Unmatched junction bases numbered 7, after V lost 1 base and J lost 4 bases. Germline V gene data show CDR1 as SGHTA and CDR2 as FQGNSA. This CDR3 spans 16 amino acids. DNA for the CDR3: TGTGCCAGCAGCTTAGGTGAGGGGGCGTGGAATCAGCCCCAGCATTTT. It translates to CASSLGEGAWNQPQHF. The whole variable domain, remainder taken from reference TRBV7-2 and TRBJ1-5, is GAGVSQSPSNKVTEKGKDVELRCDPISGHTALYWYRQSLGQGLEFLIYFQGNSAPDKSGLPSDRFSAERTGGSVSTLTIQRTQQEDSAVYLCASSLGEGAWNQPQHFGDGTRLSIL.

The sample holds a few counts of this clonotype. The rearrangement joins TRBV3-1 to TRBJ2-4, with D perhaps given as TRBD1 or TRBD2 (5 bases each). Germline CDR1 and CDR2: LGHDT and YNNKEL (reference sequence). This CDR3 comprises 11 residues. Trimming took 2 bases from V and 15 from J, leaving 11 bases between them. The CDR3 here is CASSQTGGWYF. The CDR3 bases are TGTGCCAGCAGCCAAACAGGAGGTTGGTACTTC. The full variable domain, completed using reference TRBV3-1 and TRBJ2-4, is DTAVSQTPKYLVTQMGNDKSIKCEQNLGHDTMYWYKQDSKKFLKIMFSYNNKELIINETVPNRFSPKSPDKAHLNLHINSLELGDSAVYFCASSQTGGWYFGAGTRLSVL.